Presented here are 23 T cell receptor beta chains from one specimen sequenced in a study of T cells after yellow fever vaccination. Each CDR3 protein is one row after TCRdb ran MiXCR on the 5' RACE reads. The sample lists 300,000 to 350,000 distinct CDR3 sequences, around 4.5% occurring once. Specimen: PBMCs, collected 15 days after the yellow fever booster vaccination. Receptors originate from a young man who received the YFV17D yellow fever vaccine.

V and J are TRBV23-1 and TRBJ1-5; unclear D gene. TRBV23-1 is reported as an ORF; its role is uncertain. Trimming took off 8 bases at V and 0 bases at J, with 11 bases between the two ends. The CDR3 covers 14 residues. The CDR3 spells CASREVHSNQPQHF. CDR3 nucleotides: TGCGCCAGCCGAGAGGTCCATAGCAATCAGCCCCAGCATTTT.

The table lists this clonotype with many counts. The CDR3 DNA reads TGTGCCAGCAGCCCTCTAGCGGGGGGTTTCACAGATACGCAGTATTTT. Its protein product is CASSPLAGGFTDTQYF. V usage is TRBV6-2 or TRBV6-3 and J usage is TRBJ2-3; TRBD2 agrees at 11 bases. The CDR3 has 16 residues. CDR1 and CDR2 (germline): MNHEY, SVGEGT. The V and J ends lost 6 bases and 2 bases, in that order; junction bases with no gene match: 7.

Ten or more counts support this clonotype. The CDR3 is CASSFRVMETQYF. The CDR3 DNA sequence: TGCGCCAGCAGCTTCAGGGTGATGGAGACCCAGTACTTC. V gene TRBV5-1 combines with J gene TRBJ2-5; D might be TRBD1 (5 bases). V lost 2 bases and J lost 5, with 10 bases in between. The CDR3 loop spans 13 amino acids. Germline values: CDR1 SGHRS, CDR2 YFSETQ.

This clonotype has only a few counts. This chain connects TRBV9 to TRBJ2-3; 7 bases line up with TRBD2. Trimming cost V 3 bases and J 2 bases; bases outside gene matches: 3. Germline loops: CDR1 SGDLS, CDR2 YYNGEE. The CDR3 contains 14 residues. For the CDR3, the DNA is TGTGCCAGCAGCGGGGGGGACTACACAGATACGCAGTATTTT. It yields the protein CASSGGDYTDTQYF.

There are a few counts of this clonotype. The chain links TRBV6-6 to TRBJ1-5, with 7 bases lining up with TRBD1. This CDR3 contains 13 residues. Trimming removed 8 bases from V and 1 base from J; junction bases left unmatched: 2. From germline, CDR1 is MNHNY and CDR2 SVGAGI (reference sequence). Here the CDR3 DNA reads TGTGCCAGCGGGGACAGCAGCAATCAGCCCCAGCATTTT. Translation: CASGDSSNQPQHF.

This chain connects TRBV20-1 to TRBJ1-2, with 10 positions matching TRBD1. Trimming removed 6 bases from V and 4 bases from J; junction bases left unmatched: 5. Germline assignment: CDR1 DFQATT and CDR2 SNEGSKA (reference sequence). The CDR3 is made up of 13 amino acids. The CDR3 loop reads CSAWDRGSYGYTF. The CDR3 nucleotides are TGCAGTGCGTGGGACAGGGGAAGCTATGGCTACACCTTC.

This clonotype has at least ten counts. V and J are TRBV5-6 and TRBJ1-3, with no clear D. The CDR3 has 12 amino acids. CDR1 SGHDT and CDR2 YYEEEE come from the germline V gene. Trimming pared 5 bases from V and 0 bases from J, leaving 3 bases between. For the CDR3, the DNA is TGTGCCAGCAGGAACTCTGGAAACACCATATATTTT. This encodes CASRNSGNTIYF.

The sample holds many counts of this clonotype. The J gene is TRBJ2-2, the V gene TRBV20-1, with a tentative D call TRBD2 (6 bases). CDR1 is DFQATT, CDR2 SNEGSKA, per germline (reference sequence). The CDR3 contains 15 residues. V was cut by 1 base and J by 3 bases, with 12 bases left in between. The CDR3: CSARGGGADTGELFF. As DNA, the CDR3 is TGCAGTGCTAGAGGGGGCGGGGCGGACACCGGGGAGCTGTTTTTT.

This clonotype was seen a handful of times. V and J are TRBV10-3 and TRBJ2-3; 9 positions agree with TRBD2. The CDR3 runs 19 residues. V lost 0 bases to trimming and J lost 0 bases; unmatched junction nucleotides: 10. Germline CDR1 reads ENHRY; CDR2 reads SYGVKD. CDR3 bases: TGTGCCATCAGTGAGTCGAGGGTAGCGGGGGTTCCTAGCACAGATACGCAGTATTTT. It specifies CAISESRVAGVPSTDTQYF.

There are many counts of this clonotype. This chain connects TRBV12-3 or TRBV12-4 to TRBJ2-2; 10 bases fit TRBD1. The length of the CDR3 is 15 residues. J lost 7 bases, V lost 5 bases, and 7 bases had no gene match. The CDR3: CASSRPGQGIGELFF. The CDR3 DNA sequence: TGTGCCAGCAGTCGTCCGGGACAGGGGATCGGGGAGCTGTTTTTT.

The chain carries TRBV6-5 and TRBJ1-5; no reliable D call. CDR3 length equals 15 residues. CDR1 is MNHEY, CDR2 SVGAGI, per germline. Trimming pared 0 bases from V and 5 bases from J, leaving 11 bases between. The CDR3 DNA follows: TGTGCCAGCAGTTACTCGAGCTTCGGTTATCAGCCCCAGCATTTT. Translating gives CASSYSSFGYQPQHF.

V usage is TRBV6-5 and J usage is TRBJ1-2; 11 nucleotides line up with TRBD1. The CDR3 sequence is 16 residues long. With V trimmed by 0 bases and J by 3 bases, 3 bases remained unmatched. Germline lookup yields CDR1 MNHEY and CDR2 SVGAGI. In nucleotides, the CDR3 is TGTGCCAGCAGTTACTCGGGGACAGGGGGTGACTATGGCTACACCTTC. The encoded protein is CASSYSGTGGDYGYTF.

The V gene is TRBV20-1, the J gene TRBJ1-1; D unclear. The CDR3 is made up of 14 amino acids. V lost 6 bases, J lost 1 base, and 15 bases lay in between. Germline V gene lookup returns CDR1 DFQATT and CDR2 SNEGSKA (reference sequence). The CDR3 loop reads CSAPRNGPNTEAFF. The CDR3 coding sequence is TGCAGTGCCCCAAGAAACGGGCCGAACACTGAAGCTTTCTTT.

This chain joins TRBV5-1 and TRBJ2-5; D unresolved. The CDR3 has 13 residues. Germline loops: CDR1 SGHRS, CDR2 YFSETQ. V lost 4 bases and J lost 4, with 11 bases in between. CDR3 sequence reads: CASSQRDRETQYF. CDR3 sequence (DNA): TGCGCCAGCAGCCAAAGGGATCGAGAGACCCAGTACTTC. The complete variable domain, with remaining parts taken from reference TRBV5-1 and TRBJ2-5, reads KAGVTQTPRYLIKTRGQQVTLSCSPISGHRSVSWYQQTPGQGLQFLFEYFSETQRNKGNFPGRFSGRQFSNSRSEMNVSTLELGDSALYLCASSQRDRETQYFGPGTRLLVL.

The table lists this clonotype with a few counts. The V gene is TRBV20-1, the J gene TRBJ2-1, with D possibly TRBD2 on 6 matching bases. The germline gives CDR1 DFQATT, CDR2 SNEGSKA (reference sequence). V was cut by 6 bases and J by 0 bases, with 18 bases left in between. The CDR3 covers 16 residues. Here the CDR3 DNA reads TGCAGTGCACAACGCGGACTACAAAGCTCCTACAATGAGCAGTTCTTC. This translates into CSAQRGLQSSYNEQFF.

This clonotype has only a few counts. The V gene is TRBV2, the J gene TRBJ1-1, with D possibly TRBD1 on 5 matching bases. Trimming removed 2 bases at V and 4 bases at J, with 11 bases between. This CDR3 is built from 14 residues. Germline assignment: CDR1 SNHLY and CDR2 FYNNEI. The CDR3 sequence is CASSERVRATEAFF. CDR3 nucleotide sequence: TGTGCCAGCAGTGAAAGGGTCAGGGCCACTGAAGCTTTCTTT.

This clonotype is a singleton in its sample. This may be a read error, as it is one base from a much larger clone. J is TRBJ1-2 and V is TRBV7-2; D is ambiguous. Germline values: CDR1 SGHTA, CDR2 FQGNSA. V lost 8 bases and J lost 0, with 13 bases in between. The CDR3 covers 14 residues. The CDR3 loop is CASCTRLANYGYTF. In nucleotides, the CDR3 is TGTGCCAGCTGTACCAGGTTGGCTAACTATGGCTACACCTTC.

This clonotype has a handful of counts. The chain has TRBV20-1 and TRBJ1-4, with a tentative D call TRBD1 (6 bases). The CDR3 has 15 amino acids. Germline CDR1 reads DFQATT; CDR2 reads SNEGSKA (reference sequence). V lost 6 bases and J lost 6, with 20 bases in between. CDR3 DNA sequence: TGCAGTGCCCTAAACCCCGGGACAAGCTATGAAAAACTGTTTTTT. Its protein product is CSALNPGTSYEKLFF.

This clonotype was seen a handful of times. V usage is TRBV29-1 and J usage is TRBJ1-2; perhaps TRBD1 as D (6 bases). This CDR3 comprises 14 residues. Germline V lookup: CDR1 SQVTM, CDR2 ANQGSEA. Trimming stripped 0 bases from V and 8 bases from J, with 16 bases between. The CDR3 protein is CSVEEGGTGTGYTF. Written as DNA, the CDR3 is TGCAGCGTTGAAGAAGGAGGCACAGGGACCGGCTACACCTTC.

This clonotype has more than one count but fewer than ten. The chain carries TRBV7-9 and TRBJ1-2; no definite D call. Germline loops: CDR1 SEHNR, CDR2 FQNEAQ (reference sequence). V lost 1 base, J lost 0 bases, and 9 bases lay in between. The CDR3 length is 15 residues. The CDR3 region has the DNA TGTGCCAGCAGCTTAGTCCGTTACCCTAACTATGGCTACACCTTC. This encodes CASSLVRYPNYGYTF.

This clonotype was observed a handful of times. The CDR3 DNA follows: TGTGCCACCAGTGATTTGCCTCATCCCGTCGGCCCCAATGAGCAGTTCTTC. This translates into CATSDLPHPVGPNEQFF. The V and J genes are TRBV24-1 and TRBJ2-1, with D unresolved. This CDR3 has 17 amino acids. The V gene's germline CDR1 is KGHDR and CDR2 SFDVKD. Trimming cost V 0 bases and J 6 bases, with 17 bases left between them.

This clonotype was counted between two and nine times. The chain uses TRBV27 and TRBJ2-7; 7 bases agree with TRBD2. Germline-derived CDR1 and CDR2 are MNHEY and SMNVEV (reference sequence). V lost 6 bases, J lost 6 bases, and 11 bases stayed unmatched. The CDR3 runs 14 residues. DNA of the CDR3: TGTGCCAGCAGGCGAGGACTAGAGGGGAGCGAGCAGTACTTC. It codes for CASRRGLEGSEQYF.

At least ten counts were recorded for this clonotype. This chain connects TRBV5-6 to TRBJ2-1; the D call may be TRBD1 or TRBD2 (6 bases each). The CDR3 extends over 14 amino acids. V lost 5 bases and J 2 bases, leaving 11 bases between the germline ends. From germline, CDR1 is SGHDT and CDR2 YYEEEE. The chain's CDR3 is CASSKGGPYNEQFF. For the CDR3, the DNA is TGTGCCAGCAGTAAGGGGGGCCCCTACAATGAGCAGTTCTTC.